Following are 23 T cell receptor beta chains from one sample sequenced in a study of T cells in Graves' hyperthyroidism and ophthalmopathy. Amplification of TCR beta CDR3 regions used RNA as the template. Using the HTBI primer set, a first-round RT-PCR was run on the TCR CDR3. TCRdb reprocessed the multiplex PCR reads with MiXCR, giving one entry per CDR3 protein. The repertoire consists of about half a million distinct CDR3 sequences, with 15% to 20% occurring once and the leading ten covering less than 55%. The sequenced material came from blood. The receptors come from a man aged 40-50 years with Graves' ophthalmopathy.

V and J are TRBV4-1 and TRBJ2-5, with D perhaps matching TRBD2 (5 bases). In germline, CDR1 is MGHRA, CDR2 YSYEKL. Trimming cost V 1 base and J 0 bases, with 9 bases left between them. The CDR3 covers 15 residues. CDR3 residues: CASSQGPGNQETQYF. The DNA of the CDR3 is TGCGCCAGCAGCCAAGGGCCGGGAAACCAAGAGACCCAGTACTTC.

The chain combines TRBV6-2 or TRBV6-3 with TRBJ1-1, with no clear D. CDR1 and CDR2 from the germline V gene are MNHEY and SVGEGT. The CDR3 has 13 residues. V was pared by 5 bases and J by 2 bases, with 9 bases between. The CDR3 bases are TGTGCCAGCAGTGGGAGACCCAACACTGAAGCTTTCTTT. It codes for CASSGRPNTEAFF.

In this sample, this clonotype turned up many times. One end of the junction varies from germline; a read error may be responsible. The genes are TRBV28 and TRBJ2-5, with 8 bases lining up with TRBD1. The CDR3 length is 15 residues. The V gene's germline CDR1 is MDHEN and CDR2 SYDVKM. The CDR3 region has the DNA TGTGCTAGCAGCTTAGGAGACAGGGGCCAAGAGACCCAGTACTTC. It specifies CASSLGDRGQETQYF.

This clonotype occurred a few times. CDR3 DNA sequence: TGCGCCAGCAGCCAAGATTGGGGGAGGGAGCAGTACTTC. Translating gives CASSQDWGREQYF. The chain joins TRBV4-1 to TRBJ2-7, with a possible D match to TRBD2 (6 bases). The CDR3 contains 13 residues. Trimming stripped 0 bases from V and 7 bases from J, with 10 bases between. In germline, CDR1 is MGHRA, CDR2 YSYEKL.

This clonotype showed up just a few times. The rearrangement uses TRBV12-3 or TRBV12-4 and TRBJ1-1; D may be TRBD1 (6 bases). CDR3 length: 14 residues. Between the trimmed V and J ends, which lost 3 bases and 6 bases, there was a span of 14 bases. DNA for the CDR3: TGTGCCAGCAGTTTCCTGGGGGGGCACTCTGAAGCTTTCTTT. Protein: CASSFLGGHSEAFF.

V is TRBV10-3 and J is TRBJ1-3; D is uncertain. Trimming pared 7 bases from V and 0 bases from J, leaving 4 bases between. The CDR3 runs to 12 residues. Germline V lookup: CDR1 ENHRY, CDR2 SYGVKD. Written as DNA, the CDR3 is TGTGCCATCACTAACTCTGGAAACACCATATATTTT. Protein: CAITNSGNTIYF.

V usage is TRBV12-3 or TRBV12-4 and J usage is TRBJ2-1, with 11 bases aligning to TRBD1. This CDR3 comprises 14 residues. V shed 4 bases, J shed 5 bases, and the junction held 1 base outside the gene matches. The CDR3 sequence is CASSWTGGNNEQFF. The CDR3 DNA reads as TGTGCCAGCAGTTGGACAGGGGGCAACAATGAGCAGTTCTTC.

V usage is TRBV18 and J usage is TRBJ1-2, with D hard to call. V lost 3 bases, J lost 0 bases, and 11 bases lay in between. From germline, CDR1 is KGHSH and CDR2 LQKENI. The CDR3 has 15 residues. The CDR3, as DNA: TGTGCCAGCTCACCGGCCGGTCAGCCTAACTATGGCTACACCTTC. Protein sequence: CASSPAGQPNYGYTF.

This clonotype was counted only a few times. This chain uses TRBV9 with TRBJ2-1; possibly TRBD1 for D (6 bases). Trimming pared 2 bases from V and 6 bases from J, leaving 18 bases between. The CDR3 consists of 16 residues. In germline, CDR1 is SGDLS, CDR2 YYNGEE. CDR3 nucleotide sequence: TGTGCCAGCAGCGTGGGCAGGTGGGGGCATTTCAATGAGCAGTTCTTC. This translates into CASSVGRWGHFNEQFF.

This clonotype was detected a few times. V usage is TRBV13 and J usage is TRBJ2-7; tentatively, D is TRBD1 (5 bases). The germline gives CDR1 PRHDT, CDR2 FYEKMQ (reference sequence). Trimming removed 5 bases from V and 1 base from J, with 12 bases in between. The CDR3 is made up of 14 amino acids. CDR3 loop: CASSPHRQSYEQYF. DNA for the CDR3: TGTGCCAGCAGCCCCCACAGACAGTCCTACGAGCAGTACTTC.

This clonotype has more than one count but fewer than ten. The chain employs TRBV7-9 and TRBJ1-2; D might be TRBD1 (5 bases). The CDR3 has 14 amino acids. Germline lookup yields CDR1 SEHNR and CDR2 FQNEAQ (reference sequence). Trimming removed 1 base at V and 4 bases at J, with 10 bases between. The CDR3 protein is CASSLGRGFYGYTF. The DNA of the CDR3 is TGTGCCAGCAGCTTAGGCCGGGGCTTCTATGGCTACACCTTC.

This clonotype was picked up a small number of times. One end of the junction fails to match germline, which may point to a read error. This chain connects TRBV5-1 to TRBJ2-5; D gene ambiguous. Germline lookup yields CDR1 SGHRS and CDR2 YFSETQ. This CDR3 is 13 amino acids long. This chain's CDR3 is CASSLVMAAVLHF. CDR3 coding DNA: TGCGCCAGCAGCTTGGTAATGGCAGCCGTCTTGCACTTC.

This clonotype was seen a handful of times. The chain combines TRBV5-1 with TRBJ1-6; TRBD1 might be the D (6 bases). The CDR3 runs to 15 residues. Trimming removed 3 bases at V and 8 bases at J, with 15 bases between. Germline lookup yields CDR1 SGHRS and CDR2 YFSETQ. In DNA form, the CDR3 reads TGCGCCAGCAGCTCGGAACCTGCAGGGGATTCACCCCTCCACTTT. Encoded protein: CASSSEPAGDSPLHF.

This chain uses TRBV5-4 with TRBJ2-5; 8 nucleotides match TRBD1. V lost 6 bases and J lost 7; bases outside the gene matches: 20. This CDR3 is 17 amino acids long. Germline V lookup: CDR1 SGHNT, CDR2 YYREEE (reference sequence). As DNA, the CDR3 is TGTGCCAGCACCAAGGGAGGAAGGGGCCAGGGGGCGCGGACCCAGTACTTC. It codes for CASTKGGRGQGARTQYF.

This clonotype was detected ten times or more. The chain carries TRBV11-2 and TRBJ2-3; 14 bases are a match to TRBD2. Trimming took 3 bases from V and 3 from J; bases not matched to a gene: 2. This CDR3 is built from 16 residues. Germline CDR1 reads SGHAT; CDR2 reads FQNNGV. This chain's CDR3 is CASSFGTSGGTDTQYF. The CDR3, as DNA: TGTGCCAGCAGCTTCGGGACTAGCGGGGGAACAGATACGCAGTATTTT. The full variable domain, rest sourced from reference TRBV11-2 and TRBJ2-3, is EAGVAQSPRYKIIEKRQSVAFWCNPISGHATLYWYQQILGQGPKLLIQFQNNGVVDDSQLPKDRFSAERLKGVDSTLKIQPAKLEDSAVYLCASSFGTSGGTDTQYFGPGTRLTVL.

This clonotype was detected only a few times. CDR3 residues: CASSPDRSGELFF. As DNA, the CDR3 is TGTGCCAGCAGCCCGGACAGGAGTGGGGAGCTGTTTTTT. This chain uses TRBV14 with TRBJ2-2, with 7 bases lining up with TRBD1. Germline assignment: CDR1 SGHDN and CDR2 FVKESK. The CDR3 is 13 residues long. J was trimmed by 8 bases and V by 4 bases; bases with no gene match: 4.

The sample holds many counts of this clonotype. V usage is TRBV20-1 and J usage is TRBJ2-7; weak D call: TRBD2 (5 bases). Trimming took off 3 bases at V and 5 bases at J, with 11 bases between the two ends. The CDR3 totals 12 residues. Looked up from germline, CDR1 is DFQATT and CDR2 is SNEGSKA (reference sequence). The CDR3 bases are TGCAGTGCTAGGTGGAGAGGGAACGAGCAGTACTTC. It encodes CSARWRGNEQYF.

The chain couples TRBV30 to TRBJ2-7, with D perhaps TRBD2 (6 bases). Trimming stripped 4 bases from V and 2 bases from J, with 18 bases between. The length of the CDR3 is 15 residues. Germline CDR1 and CDR2: GTSNPN and SVGIG (reference sequence). CDR3 region: CAWTPWRDRAYEQYF. CDR3 DNA: TGTGCCTGGACTCCGTGGCGGGACCGAGCCTACGAGCAGTACTTC.

This clonotype showed up just once. V and J are TRBV3-1 and TRBJ2-5; D unresolved. The CDR3 totals 15 residues. The V end was cut by 0 bases, the J end by 2 bases, with 10 bases between. Germline V lookup: CDR1 LGHDT, CDR2 YNNKEL (reference sequence). The CDR3 loop is CASSQDWAGQETQYF. The CDR3 nucleotides are TGTGCCAGCAGCCAAGATTGGGCAGGTCAAGAGACCCAGTACTTC.

This clonotype was counted only a few times. V and J are TRBV7-2 and TRBJ2-1; TRBD2 aligns across 7 bases. Germline CDR1 SGHTA, CDR2 FQGNSA. V trimming: 5 bases; J trimming: 4 bases; junction bases outside the gene matches: 11. This CDR3 region has 16 residues. The CDR3 coding sequence is TGTGCCAGCAGCCCCCCGGGGCTAGCGGAATACAATGAGCAGTTCTTC. This sequence encodes CASSPPGLAEYNEQFF.

J is TRBJ2-1 and V is TRBV20-1; weak D call: TRBD2 (6 bases). V was trimmed by 4 bases and J by 0 bases, leaving 10 bases between them. The CDR3 runs 14 residues. Per the germline V gene, CDR1 is DFQATT and CDR2 is SNEGSKA (reference sequence). The CDR3 region is CSAIRAGSYNEQFF. In nucleotides, the CDR3 is TGCAGTGCTATTAGAGCGGGCTCCTACAATGAGCAGTTCTTC.

This clonotype has only one observation. Because it lacks the conserved phenylalanine or tryptophan at the end, this CDR3 is likely a read error. This chain uses TRBV9 with TRBJ1-5; D is uncertain. V was shortened by 0 bases and J by 1 base, with 8 bases between the two germline ends. Germline V gene sequence: CDR1 SGDLS, CDR2 YYNGEE. The CDR3 loop spans 15 amino acids. CDR3 coding DNA: TGTGCCAGCAGCGTAGACCCCCGGAGCAATCAGCCCCAGCATCTT. Its protein is CASSVDPRSNQPQHL.

V usage is TRBV7-8 and J usage is TRBJ2-7; the match to TRBD1 covers 9 bases. V lost 0 bases and J lost 9; bases outside the gene matches: 18. The CDR3 runs to 18 residues. In germline, CDR1 is SGHVS, CDR2 FQNEAQ. The CDR3 sequence: CASSLARITGTGSFGQYF. In nucleotides, the CDR3 is TGTGCCAGCAGCTTAGCGCGAATAACCGGGACAGGGAGTTTTGGGCAGTACTTC.